This T cell receptor beta chain was retrieved from a study of cytotoxic CD8 clonotypes in ibrutinib-treated CLL. Study in general: Partial response occurred in 24 patients and complete response in 2; at median around 66 months, about 14 remained remitted and about twelve progressed. Study-wide findings and caveats: Clonality at baseline surpassed age-matched healthy donors and tracked circulating CD8+ T-cell counts. The study found public clonotypes uncommon, contracting or stable on treatment.

Details on this clone: The antigen is unknown.

CDR3 length: 16 residues. CDR1 and CDR2 (germline): SEHNR, FQNEAQ (reference sequence). V was pared by 5 bases and J by 1 base, with 3 bases of the junction left unmatched. This table comes from immunoSEQ multiplex PCR, and its TCRdb copy is limited to in-frame clones, with some not included. The sample records 250,000 to 350,000 clones, 76% being singletons. The V call is TRBV7-9, the J call TRBJ2-2; TRBD2 aligns across 11 bases. The sample was PBMCs, taken at disease progression, from a patient treated with ibrutinib. This clonotype was sampled from a human donor with chronic lymphocytic leukemia. The CDR3 nucleotides are TGTGCCAGCAGCCCGACTAGCGGGGAGAACACCGGGGAGCTGTTTTTT. Translated, it gives CASSPTSGENTGELFF.